A selection of T cell receptor beta chains follows, all from one sample in a study of T cells after yellow fever vaccination. TCRdb reprocessed the 5' RACE reads via MiXCR and lists one record per CDR3 protein. The sample consists of hundreds of thousands of distinct CDR3 sequences, approximately 15% of them appearing once. Sample: PBMCs, taken on the day of the yellow fever booster vaccination. Receptor source: a man younger than 45 who received the YFV17D yellow fever vaccine. CDR3s include the opening cysteine and the closing phenylalanine or tryptophan. The D gene is left open where the match is weak. Expanded clones are given a class, and other clones once, few, many or no size at all.

v_call	clone_size	d_call	j_call	cdr3_aa	cdr3_nt
TRBV6-1	few	TRBD2	TRBJ2-1	CASSRTSPSYNEQFF	TGTGCCAGCAGTCGGACTAGCCCCTCCTACAATGAGCAGTTCTTC
TRBV5-1	few	NA	TRBJ2-4	CASSLAGAEGDIQYF	TGCGCCAGCAGCTTGGCAGGTGCCGAGGGGGACATTCAGTACTTC
TRBV15	NA	TRBD1	TRBJ1-4	CATSRTTGATNEKLFF	TGTGCCACCAGCAGAACAACAGGGGCAACTAATGAAAAACTGTTTTTT
TRBV7-9	few	NA	TRBJ2-3	CASRKTLSTDTQYF	TGTGCCAGCCGAAAGACTCTCTCCACAGATACGCAGTATTTT
TRBV7-2	NA	NA	TRBJ2-3	CASSLITASTDTQYF	TGTGCCAGCAGCTTAATCACAGCGAGCACAGATACGCAGTATTTT
TRBV20-1	NA	NA	TRBJ2-7	CSARDPGIPEQYF	TGCAGTGCTAGAGATCCGGGAATCCCCGAGCAGTACTTC
TRBV7-2	few	NA	TRBJ1-2	CASRLMGSYGYTF	TGTGCCAGCAGGCTTATGGGGAGCTATGGCTACACCTTC
TRBV12-3/TRBV12-4	NA	NA	TRBJ1-1	CASTLIAGNTEAFF	TGTGCCAGCACCCTAATAGCGGGGAACACTGAAGCTTTCTTT
TRBV18	few	NA	TRBJ1-1	CASSPKSGSRANTEAFF	TGTGCCAGCTCACCAAAGTCGGGTTCCCGAGCGAACACTGAAGCTTTCTTT
TRBV12-3/TRBV12-4	NA	TRBD2	TRBJ2-3	CASSFSRERLDTQYF	TGTGCCAGCAGTTTCTCGCGGGAGAGGTTAGATACGCAGTATTTT
TRBV12-3/TRBV12-4	NA	NA	TRBJ1-4	CASRGGQATNEKLFF	TGTGCCAGCAGGGGTGGACAAGCAACTAATGAAAAACTGTTTTTT
TRBV7-9	NA	NA	TRBJ2-5	CASSLYSGETQYF	TGTGCCAGCAGCTTATATTCTGGAGAGACCCAGTACTTC
TRBV6-2/TRBV6-3	few	NA	TRBJ2-1	CASRGGRGYPNEQFF	TGTGCCAGCAGGGGCGGAAGGGGGTACCCCAATGAGCAGTTCTTC
TRBV7-6	once	TRBD1	TRBJ2-5	CASSLPTGGMRETQYF	TGTGCCAGCAGCCTCCCGACAGGGGGGATGAGGGAGACCCAGTACTTC
TRBV3-1	few	NA	TRBJ1-4	CASSQDRAKTNEKLFF	TGTGCCAGCAGCCAAGACAGGGCGAAGACTAATGAAAAACTGTTTTTT
TRBV28	few	NA	TRBJ2-1	CASSTVVGFWDEQFF	TGTGCCAGCAGTACGGTAGTTGGTTTTTGGGATGAGCAGTTCTTC
TRBV10-2	many	NA	TRBJ2-7	CASSDSRGMREQYF	TGCGCCAGCAGTGACTCTAGGGGGATGAGGGAGCAGTACTTC
TRBV5-1	few	NA	TRBJ1-4	CASSFQGHEEKLFF	TGCGCCAGCAGCTTTCAGGGGCATGAGGAAAAACTGTTTTTT
TRBV29-1	many	NA	TRBJ2-2	CSVAPNTGELFF	TGCAGCGTTGCTCCAAACACCGGGGAGCTGTTTTTT
TRBV7-2	NA	NA	TRBJ2-3	CASAGAGADTQYF	TGTGCCAGCGCCGGGGCAGGTGCAGATACGCAGTATTTT
TRBV20-1	few	NA	TRBJ2-7	CSALRPSTTYEQYF	TGCAGTGCCCTTAGACCGTCCACTACCTACGAGCAGTACTTC
TRBV5-1	few	NA	TRBJ2-5	CASSLEPRMWETQYF	TGCGCCAGCAGCTTAGAACCCCGGATGTGGGAGACCCAGTACTTC
TRBV7-9	many	NA	TRBJ1-1	CASSSEIGAFF	TGTGCCAGCAGCTCCGAAATCGGGGCTTTCTTT
TRBV5-1	few	NA	TRBJ2-1	CASGRDRHNEQFF	TGCGCCAGCGGCCGGGACCGACACAATGAGCAGTTCTTC
TRBV18	many	NA	TRBJ2-1	CASSPTQDNEQFF	TGTGCCAGCTCCCCAACCCAGGACAATGAGCAGTTCTTC
TRBV20-1	NA	NA	TRBJ2-7	CSAKDSSPYEQYF	TGCAGTGCTAAGGACAGCTCCCCCTACGAGCAGTACTTC
TRBV7-9	few	TRBD2	TRBJ2-3	CASIPSLAATDTQYF	TGTGCCAGCATCCCCAGCCTAGCGGCCACAGATACGCAGTATTTT
TRBV7-2	many	TRBD1	TRBJ1-5	CASSRQGGQPQHF	TGTGCCAGCAGCCGACAGGGAGGTCAGCCCCAGCATTTT
TRBV4-3	NA	NA	TRBJ2-5	CASSQEQGGGTQYF	TGCGCCAGCAGCCAAGAACAGGGAGGTGGGACCCAGTACTTC
TRBV7-2	NA	NA	TRBJ2-3	CASSLWSWTASTDTQYF	TGTGCCAGCAGCTTATGGTCGTGGACAGCTAGCACAGATACGCAGTATTTT
TRBV12-3/TRBV12-4	few	TRBD2	TRBJ2-2	CASSLARLAGLNTGELFF	TGTGCCAGCAGTTTGGCACGTCTAGCGGGCCTGAACACCGGGGAGCTGTTTTTT
TRBV20-1	few	NA	TRBJ1-6	CSGVRAASPLHF	TGCAGTGGTGTCAGGGCCGCTTCACCCCTCCACTTT
TRBV27	few	TRBD2	TRBJ2-1	CASSLGLPSYNEQFF	TGTGCCAGCAGTTTGGGACTACCCTCCTACAATGAGCAGTTCTTC
TRBV20-1	NA	TRBD2	TRBJ2-1	CSAPTSGPEQFF	TGCAGTGCCCCGACTAGCGGGCCTGAGCAGTTCTTC
TRBV19	NA	NA	TRBJ1-1	CASSIAGQPNTEAFF	TGTGCCAGTAGTATAGCAGGGCAGCCGAACACTGAAGCTTTCTTT
TRBV19	NA	TRBD2	TRBJ2-1	CASATSGLYNEQFF	TGTGCCAGTGCGACTAGCGGGCTGTACAATGAGCAGTTCTTC
TRBV7-9	NA	NA	TRBJ2-7	CAYSEGDSYEQYF	TGTGCCTACTCTGAGGGGGACTCCTACGAGCAGTACTTC
TRBV25-1	NA	TRBD2	TRBJ2-5	CASSDGLAGVRRETQYF	TGTGCCAGCAGCGACGGACTAGCGGGAGTACGGAGGGAGACCCAGTACTTC
TRBV6-5	NA	TRBD1	TRBJ2-4	CASSSTGILAKNIQYF	TGTGCCAGCAGTTCGACAGGGATTCTAGCCAAAAACATTCAGTACTTC
TRBV6-1	NA	NA	TRBJ2-3	CASSQLGGDTQYF	TGTGCCAGCAGTCAACTTGGGGGAGATACGCAGTATTTT
TRBV7-2	few	NA	TRBJ2-7	CASAIGGGHEQYF	TGTGCCAGCGCGATAGGGGGGGGCCACGAGCAGTACTTC
TRBV20-1	NA	NA	TRBJ2-7	CSALESGSYEQYF	TGCAGTGCTCTAGAAAGCGGCTCCTACGAGCAGTACTTC
TRBV30	NA	NA	TRBJ2-7	CAWSRGYEQYF	TGTGCCTGGAGTAGAGGTTACGAGCAGTACTTC
TRBV20-1	NA	NA	TRBJ2-2	CSATKLSSRAFGELFF	TGCAGTGCTACTAAACTATCGAGCAGGGCATTCGGGGAGCTGTTTTTT
TRBV19	few	TRBD1	TRBJ1-1	CASSAPGQGDTEAFF	TGTGCCAGTAGCGCCCCGGGACAGGGGGACACTGAAGCTTTCTTT
TRBV6-6	few	TRBD2	TRBJ2-3	CASSKTSGDTQYF	TGTGCCAGCAGTAAGACTAGCGGCGATACGCAGTATTTT
TRBV7-8	few	NA	TRBJ1-1	CASSLVVGAEAFF	TGTGCCAGCAGCTTAGTGGTGGGGGCTGAAGCTTTCTTT
TRBV27	few	TRBD2	TRBJ2-2	CASSGGRANTGELFF	TGTGCCAGCAGCGGCGGGAGGGCCAACACCGGGGAGCTGTTTTTT
TRBV29-1	NA	NA	TRBJ2-7	CSVGNGYEQYF	TGCAGCGTTGGAAATGGCTACGAGCAGTACTTC
TRBV27	NA	TRBD1	TRBJ2-7	CASSHSNTGGNYEQYF	TGTGCCAGCAGTCACTCCAACACAGGGGGCAATTACGAGCAGTACTTC
TRBV20-1	NA	NA	TRBJ1-1	CSARDMRGSSTEAFF	TGCAGTGCTAGAGATATGCGGGGGTCGAGTACTGAAGCTTTCTTT
TRBV20-1	NA	TRBD2	TRBJ2-5	CSARRLAGRGETQYF	TGCAGTGCCCGACGACTAGCGGGAAGAGGGGAGACCCAGTACTTC
TRBV6-1	NA	NA	TRBJ2-3	CASRVGGADTQYF	TGTGCCAGCAGGGTCGGTGGTGCAGATACGCAGTATTTT
TRBV29-1	NA	TRBD1	TRBJ2-7	CSVEDRTGLYYEQYF	TGCAGCGTTGAAGATCGGACAGGGTTATACTACGAGCAGTACTTC